The 11 T cell receptor beta chains given below trace back to one sample, sequenced in a study of shared clonotypes between healthy human individuals. Repertoires were generated with immunoSEQ multiplex PCR, while TCRdb's copy carries only in-frame clones and drops some. Of about 1,500,000 clones in the sample, roughly 95% were seen once. Sequencing used naive CD4+ T cells sorted from blood. Subset described: CD45RA+ positively selected. Receptors originate from a man in his thirties or forties in good health.

The V gene is TRBV4-1, the J gene TRBJ2-7; a possible D gene is TRBD2 (6 bases). In germline, CDR1 is MGHRA, CDR2 YSYEKL. The length of the CDR3 is 16 residues. Trimming took off 1 base at V and 1 base at J, with 14 bases between the two ends. The CDR3 reads CASSQGEVEGSYEQYF. CDR3 DNA sequence: TGCGCCAGCAGCCAAGGGGAGGTGGAGGGATCCTACGAGCAGTACTTC.

The genes are TRBV7-2 and TRBJ2-5; no reliable D call. This CDR3 spans 12 amino acids. Trimming cost V 5 bases and J 7 bases, with 11 bases left between them. Germline lookup yields CDR1 SGHTA and CDR2 FQGNSA. In DNA form, the CDR3 reads TGTGCCAGCAGCCCTCTGGGTGGGACCCAGTACTTC. As protein: CASSPLGGTQYF.

This chain joins TRBV5-1 and TRBJ2-5; TRBD1 aligns across 7 bases. Trimming removed 1 base from V and 3 bases from J; junction bases left unmatched: 6. Germline CDR1 and CDR2: SGHRS and YFSETQ. This CDR3 is 15 amino acids long. The CDR3 here is CASSLMTGQEETQYF. The CDR3 DNA reads TGCGCCAGCAGCTTGATGACAGGGCAGGAAGAGACCCAGTACTTC.

CDR3 in DNA: TGTGCCACCAGCTCCCGGGCTAGCGGAGGTCCGGTTGGGAAGACCCAGTACTTC. As protein: CATSSRASGGPVGKTQYF. The chain couples TRBV15 to TRBJ2-5; 7 bases align to TRBD2. J gave up 6 bases and V 5 bases, and 21 bases lay outside the gene matches. CDR1 LNHNV and CDR2 YYDKDF come from the germline V gene (reference sequence). CDR3 length: 18 amino acids.

V and J are TRBV11-2 and TRBJ1-4, with a possible D match to TRBD1 (5 bases). V lost 1 base and J lost 6, with 15 bases in between. The CDR3 runs 16 residues. Germline assignment: CDR1 SGHAT and CDR2 FQNNGV. For the CDR3, the DNA is TGTGCCAGCAGCTTAGTTTTTAACTTAGGGGATGAAAAACTGTTTTTT. This gives the protein CASSLVFNLGDEKLFF.

This clone is a singleton in its sample. The genes are TRBV9 and TRBJ2-3; 7 bases are a match to TRBD2. Trimming took 0 bases from V and 8 from J; bases not matched to a gene: 12. This CDR3 has 16 residues. Germline V gene lookup returns CDR1 SGDLS and CDR2 YYNGEE. The CDR3 DNA reads as TGTGCCAGCAGCGTAGTTACCGGGAGGACACAGAGTACGCAGTATTTT. It yields the protein CASSVVTGRTQSTQYF.

This chain links TRBV18 with TRBJ2-1, with TRBD2 matching over 12 bases. This CDR3 is built from 16 residues. V gave up 6 bases and J gave up 12 bases; unmatched junction bases: 15. Germline CDR1 and CDR2: KGHSH and LQKENI. The CDR3: CASSHSGTSGSSPQFF. CDR3 in DNA: TGTGCCAGCTCGCATTCCGGGACTAGCGGGTCCAGTCCGCAGTTCTTC.

J is TRBJ2-7 and V is TRBV5-1; a possible D gene is TRBD2 (5 bases). The CDR3 covers 15 residues. CDR1 and CDR2 from the germline V gene are SGHRS and YFSETQ. With 4 bases removed from V and 0 bases from J, the gap between germline ends came to 14 bases. The CDR3 is CASSTLAGSSYEQYF. The CDR3 coding sequence is TGCGCCAGCAGCACCCTGGCGGGTAGCTCCTACGAGCAGTACTTC. Based on the CDR3 plus reference TRBV5-1 and TRBJ2-7, the full variable domain is KAGVTQTPRYLIKTRGQQVTLSCSPISGHRSVSWYQQTPGQGLQFLFEYFSETQRNKGNFPGRFSGRQFSNSRSEMNVSTLELGDSALYLCASSTLAGSSYEQYFGPGTRLTVT.

V gene TRBV27 combines with J gene TRBJ2-1; weak D call: TRBD2 (6 bases). Germline CDR1 reads MNHEY; CDR2 reads SMNVEV (reference sequence). Trimming pared 6 bases from V and 5 bases from J, leaving 14 bases between. There are 14 residues in the CDR3. CDR3 DNA: TGTGCCAGCAGCATCGCGGAGGGCCACAATGAGCAGTTCTTC. Its protein product is CASSIAEGHNEQFF.

The chain carries TRBV7-2 and TRBJ2-1; possibly TRBD2 for D (5 bases). The CDR3 has 13 residues. Trimming removed 5 bases from V and 3 bases from J, with 8 bases in between. Germline V gene data show CDR1 as SGHTA and CDR2 as FQGNSA. CDR3 sequence reads: CASSRTSYNEQFF. The CDR3 region has the DNA TGTGCCAGCAGCAGAACTAGCTACAATGAGCAGTTCTTC.

This rearrangement joins TRBV6-4 to TRBJ2-1; 14 nucleotides line up with TRBD2. V trimming: 4 bases; J trimming: 9 bases; junction bases outside the gene matches: 5. The CDR3 has 15 residues. Germline loops: CDR1 MRHNA, CDR2 SNTAGT. The CDR3 DNA reads as TGTGCCAGCAGTGCGGGACTAGCGGGAGTAATTGAGCAGTTCTTC. Protein sequence: CASSAGLAGVIEQFF.